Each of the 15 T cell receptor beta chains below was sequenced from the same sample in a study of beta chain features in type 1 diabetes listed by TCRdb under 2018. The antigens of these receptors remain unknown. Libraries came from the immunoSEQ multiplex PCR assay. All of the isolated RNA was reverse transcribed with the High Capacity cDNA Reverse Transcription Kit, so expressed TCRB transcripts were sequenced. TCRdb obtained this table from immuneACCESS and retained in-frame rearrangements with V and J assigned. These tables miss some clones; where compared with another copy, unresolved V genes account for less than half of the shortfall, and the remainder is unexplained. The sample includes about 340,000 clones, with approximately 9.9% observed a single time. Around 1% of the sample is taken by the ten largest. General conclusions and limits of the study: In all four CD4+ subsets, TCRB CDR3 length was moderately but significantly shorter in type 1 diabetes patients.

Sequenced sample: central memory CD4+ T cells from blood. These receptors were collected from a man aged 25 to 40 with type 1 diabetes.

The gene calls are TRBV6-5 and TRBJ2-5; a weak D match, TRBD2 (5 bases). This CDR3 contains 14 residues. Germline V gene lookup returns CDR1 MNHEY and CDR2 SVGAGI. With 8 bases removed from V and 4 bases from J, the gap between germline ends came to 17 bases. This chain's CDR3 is CASYSGEGRETQYF. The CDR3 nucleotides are TGTGCCAGCTATTCCGGCGAGGGAAGAGAGACCCAGTACTTC.

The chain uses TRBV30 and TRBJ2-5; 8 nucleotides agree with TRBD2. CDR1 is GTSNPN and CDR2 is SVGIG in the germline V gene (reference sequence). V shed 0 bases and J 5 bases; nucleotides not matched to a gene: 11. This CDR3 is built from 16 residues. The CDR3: CAWSVRRSGGSETQYF. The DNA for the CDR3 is TGTGCCTGGAGTGTACGACGGAGCGGGGGCAGTGAGACCCAGTACTTC.

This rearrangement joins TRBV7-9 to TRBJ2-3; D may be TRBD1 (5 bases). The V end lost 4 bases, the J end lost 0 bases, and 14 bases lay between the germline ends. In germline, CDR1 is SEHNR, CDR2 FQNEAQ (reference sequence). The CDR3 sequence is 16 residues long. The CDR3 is CASSSKQVPSTDTQYF. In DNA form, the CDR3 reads TGTGCCAGCAGCTCAAAACAGGTCCCTAGCACAGATACGCAGTATTTT.

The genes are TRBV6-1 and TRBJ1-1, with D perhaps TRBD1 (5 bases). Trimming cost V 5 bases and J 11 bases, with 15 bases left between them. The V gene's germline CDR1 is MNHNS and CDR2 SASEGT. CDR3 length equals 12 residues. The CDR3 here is CASSPLGGWAFF. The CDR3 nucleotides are TGTGCCAGCAGTCCCCTGGGGGGGTGGGCTTTCTTT.

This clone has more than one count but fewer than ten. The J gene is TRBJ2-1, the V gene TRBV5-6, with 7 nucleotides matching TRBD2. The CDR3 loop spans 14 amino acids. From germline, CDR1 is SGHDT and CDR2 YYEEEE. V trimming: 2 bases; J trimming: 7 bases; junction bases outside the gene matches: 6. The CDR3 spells CASSFRDGRNEQFF. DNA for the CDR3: TGTGCCAGCAGCTTCAGGGACGGGAGGAATGAGCAGTTCTTC.

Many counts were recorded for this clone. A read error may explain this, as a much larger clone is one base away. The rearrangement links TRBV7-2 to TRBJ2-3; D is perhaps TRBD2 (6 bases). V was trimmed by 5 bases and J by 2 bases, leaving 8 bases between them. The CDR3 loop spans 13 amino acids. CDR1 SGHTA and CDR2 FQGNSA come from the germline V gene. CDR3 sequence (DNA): TGTGCCAGCAGCCGGGACTCCACAGATACGCAGTATTTT. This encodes CASSRDSTDTQYF.

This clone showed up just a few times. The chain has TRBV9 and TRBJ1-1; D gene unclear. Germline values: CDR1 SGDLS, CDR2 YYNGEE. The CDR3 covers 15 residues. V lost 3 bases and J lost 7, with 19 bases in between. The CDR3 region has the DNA TGTGCCAGCAGCGCGGACTCATCCCGATTGGGTGAAGCTTTCTTT. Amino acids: CASSADSSRLGEAFF.

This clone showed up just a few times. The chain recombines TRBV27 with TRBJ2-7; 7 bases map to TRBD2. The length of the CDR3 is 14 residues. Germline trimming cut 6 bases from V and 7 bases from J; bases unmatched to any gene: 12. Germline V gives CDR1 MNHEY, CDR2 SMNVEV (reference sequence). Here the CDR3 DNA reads TGTGCCAGCAGGAGACACCTGGAGGGAGGGGAGCAGTACTTC. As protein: CASRRHLEGGEQYF.

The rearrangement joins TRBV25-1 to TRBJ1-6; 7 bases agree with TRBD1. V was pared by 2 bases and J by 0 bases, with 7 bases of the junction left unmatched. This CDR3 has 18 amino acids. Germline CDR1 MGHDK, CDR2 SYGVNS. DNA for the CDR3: TGTGCCAGCAGTGAAGGCCCGGGACAGAGCTCCTATAATTCACCCCTCCACTTT. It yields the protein CASSEGPGQSSYNSPLHF. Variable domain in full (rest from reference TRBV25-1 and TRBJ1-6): EADIYQTPRYLVIGTGKKITLECSQTMGHDKMYWYQQDPGMELHLIHYSYGVNSTEKGDLSSESTVSRIRTEHFPLTLESARPSHTSQYLCASSEGPGQSSYNSPLHFGNGTRLTVT.

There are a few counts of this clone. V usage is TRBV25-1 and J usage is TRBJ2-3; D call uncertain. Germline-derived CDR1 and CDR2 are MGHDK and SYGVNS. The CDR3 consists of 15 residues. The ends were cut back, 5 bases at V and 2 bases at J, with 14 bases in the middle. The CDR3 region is CASSRGELITDTQYF. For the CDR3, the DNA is TGTGCCAGCAGTCGTGGAGAGCTCATCACAGATACGCAGTATTTT. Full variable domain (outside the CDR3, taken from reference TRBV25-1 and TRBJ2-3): EADIYQTPRYLVIGTGKKITLECSQTMGHDKMYWYQQDPGMELHLIHYSYGVNSTEKGDLSSESTVSRIRTEHFPLTLESARPSHTSQYLCASSRGELITDTQYFGPGTRLTVL.

As DNA, the CDR3 is TGTGCCAGCAGGGTAGCGGGGGCCTTCTACAATGAGCAGTTCTTC. Translation gives CASRVAGAFYNEQFF. The chain links TRBV6-5 to TRBJ2-1; TRBD2 matches at 9 bases. The J segment lost 3 bases and the V segment lost 6 bases, leaving 6 bases of the junction unmatched. Germline CDR1 reads MNHEY; CDR2 reads SVGAGI. This CDR3 has 15 residues.

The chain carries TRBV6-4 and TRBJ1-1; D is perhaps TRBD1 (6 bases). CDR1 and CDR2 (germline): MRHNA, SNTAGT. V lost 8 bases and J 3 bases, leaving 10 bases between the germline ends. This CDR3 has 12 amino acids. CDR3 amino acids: CASLGQDTEAFF. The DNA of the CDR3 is TGTGCCAGCCTGGGACAAGACACTGAAGCTTTCTTT.

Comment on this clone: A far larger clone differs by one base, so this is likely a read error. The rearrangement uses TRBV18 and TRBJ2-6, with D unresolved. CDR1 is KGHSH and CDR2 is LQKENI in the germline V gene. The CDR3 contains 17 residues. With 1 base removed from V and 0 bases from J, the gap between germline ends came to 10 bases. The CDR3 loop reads CASSPLTEASGANVLTF. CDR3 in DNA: TGTGCCAGCTCACCACTTACAGAGGCCTCTGGGGCCAACGTCCTGACTTTC.

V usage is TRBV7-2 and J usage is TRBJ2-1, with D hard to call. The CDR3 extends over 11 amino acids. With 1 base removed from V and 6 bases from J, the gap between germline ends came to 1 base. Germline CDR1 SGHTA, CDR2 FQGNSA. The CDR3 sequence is CASSLGNEQFF. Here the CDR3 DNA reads TGTGCCAGCAGCTTAGGCAATGAGCAGTTCTTC.

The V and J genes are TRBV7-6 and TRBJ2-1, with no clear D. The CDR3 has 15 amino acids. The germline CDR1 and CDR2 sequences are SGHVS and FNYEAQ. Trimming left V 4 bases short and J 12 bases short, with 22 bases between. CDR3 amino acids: CASSSSTQNLERQFF. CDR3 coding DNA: TGTGCCAGCAGCTCATCCACCCAAAACTTGGAAAGGCAGTTCTTC.